One and the same sample provided the 10 T cell receptor beta chains below, sequenced in a study of blood T cell repertoires in COVID-19. This table comes from immunoSEQ multiplex PCR, and its TCRdb copy is limited to in-frame clones, with some not included. The sample has a few hundred thousand clones, about 91% seen once. The sequenced sample was PBMCs or T cells enriched from blood (not recorded which). The receptors were sampled from a woman in her 40s with acute COVID-19.

The chain links TRBV10-3 to TRBJ2-2; 7 nucleotides agree with TRBD1. V lost 0 bases to trimming and J lost 0 bases; unmatched junction nucleotides: 1. This CDR3 has 16 amino acids. Per germline, CDR1 ENHRY and CDR2 SYGVKD. CDR3 nucleotide sequence: TGTGCCATCAGTGAGTCGGGGACAGCGAACACCGGGGAGCTGTTTTTT. Its protein is CAISESGTANTGELFF.

The chain carries TRBV7-9 and TRBJ1-1; D not certain. Per the germline V gene, CDR1 is SEHNR and CDR2 is FQNEAQ (reference sequence). The germline V and J ends were trimmed by 4 bases and 4 bases, with 19 bases remaining between them. The CDR3 runs to 16 residues. CDR3 protein: CASSSTSDQGGTEAFF. The CDR3 DNA reads TGTGCCAGCAGCTCAACATCCGACCAAGGAGGCACTGAAGCTTTCTTT.

This clone has a single count. The J gene is TRBJ2-6, the V gene TRBV5-1; possible D gene TRBD1, 5 bases. Germline V gene sequence: CDR1 SGHRS, CDR2 YFSETQ. CDR3 size: 16 residues. The ends were cut back, 0 bases at V and 0 bases at J, with 7 bases in the middle. CDR3 amino acids: CASSLGQSSGANVLTF. CDR3 in DNA: TGCGCCAGCAGCTTGGGACAGTCCTCTGGGGCCAACGTCCTGACTTTC.

The rearrangement links TRBV6-4 to TRBJ1-5; no clear D gene. The germline V gene has CDR1 MRHNA and CDR2 SNTAGT. The CDR3 loop spans 14 amino acids. Trimming pared 4 bases from V and 0 bases from J, leaving 7 bases between. The DNA of the CDR3 is TGTGCCAGCAGTGTGAGGCATAGCAATCAGCCCCAGCATTTT. As protein: CASSVRHSNQPQHF.

The CDR3 protein is CASSMAGQLYGYTF. The CDR3 DNA sequence: TGTGCCAGCTCAATGGCTGGACAGCTCTATGGCTACACCTTC. The chain couples TRBV18 to TRBJ1-2; D may be TRBD1 (6 bases). The ends were cut back, 5 bases at V and 4 bases at J, with 14 bases in the middle. Germline assignment: CDR1 KGHSH and CDR2 LQKENI. The CDR3 loop spans 14 amino acids.

The gene calls are TRBV18 and TRBJ2-1, with TRBD2 matching 10 bases. The CDR3 length is 14 residues. Per the germline V gene, CDR1 is KGHSH and CDR2 is LQKENI. With 3 bases clipped from V and 8 bases from J, the junction kept 4 bases outside the gene matches. The CDR3 nucleotides are TGTGCCAGCTCACCGGCTAGCGGGAGAGATGAGCAGTTCTTC. Its protein is CASSPASGRDEQFF. Drawing the rest from reference TRBV18 and TRBJ2-1, the complete variable domain is NAGVMQNPRHLVRRRGQEARLRCSPMKGHSHVYWYRQLPEEGLKFMVYLQKENIIDESGMPKERFSAEFPKEGPSILRIQQVVRGDSAAYFCASSPASGRDEQFFGPGTRLTVL.

V is TRBV28 and J is TRBJ1-2, with D possibly being TRBD1 (5 bases). The V gene's germline CDR1 is MDHEN and CDR2 SYDVKM. V shed 1 base and J shed 6 bases, with 9 bases lying between them. The CDR3 spans 13 residues. The CDR3 here is CASSLSAGNGYTF. The CDR3 coding sequence is TGTGCCAGCAGTTTATCGGCAGGGAATGGCTACACCTTC.

This clone has only a few counts. The chain carries TRBV2 and TRBJ2-3; a weak D match, TRBD2 (6 bases). CDR1 SNHLY and CDR2 FYNNEI come from the germline V gene. The CDR3 extends over 13 amino acids. The chain's CDR3 is CVAGSGRTDTQYF. DNA for the CDR3: TGTGTGGCCGGTAGCGGACGCACAGATACGCAGTATTTT.

The chain carries TRBV28 and TRBJ1-5, with D perhaps matching TRBD1 (5 bases). V shed 8 bases and J shed 0 bases, with 11 bases lying between them. In germline, CDR1 is MDHEN, CDR2 SYDVKM. CDR3 length: 14 amino acids. CDR3 amino acids: CASDSPNSNQPQHF. CDR3 bases: TGTGCCAGCGACAGCCCGAATAGCAATCAGCCCCAGCATTTT.

The V call is TRBV27, the J call TRBJ1-5, with D perhaps TRBD1 (6 bases). This CDR3 spans 15 amino acids. The ends were cut back, 4 bases at V and 5 bases at J, with 15 bases in the middle. Germline V gene sequence: CDR1 MNHEY, CDR2 SMNVEV (reference sequence). CDR3 nucleotide sequence: TGTGCCAGCAGTTACGGACAGCCCCTTGATCAGCCCCAGCATTTT. Translating gives CASSYGQPLDQPQHF.